The TCR beta chain described here comes from a study of blood T cell repertoires in COVID-19. Study-level background: The United States, Italy and Spain supplied acute and convalescent COVID-19 samples.

In terms of age and location, participants ranged from roughly 18 to 90 years and lived in about two dozen US areas. Donors were grouped by their self-reported clinical history. All recovered Cohort 3 donors got two negative PCRs, got clearance, or saw symptom resolution. The V end lost 3 bases, the J end lost 5 bases, and 23 bases lay between the germline ends. Germline CDR1 reads SGHNT; CDR2 reads YYREEE (reference sequence). The CDR3 loop spans 17 amino acids. TCRdb's table, derived via immunoSEQ multiplex PCR, lists solely in-frame clones and lacks some. The repertoire holds around 330,000 clones, with over 80% as singletons.

The TCR comes from a woman aged 18-29 years who had recovered from COVID-19. This rearrangement joins TRBV5-4 to TRBJ1-2; D perhaps matches TRBD1 (6 bases). The material sequenced was PBMCs or T cells enriched from blood (not recorded which). DNA for the CDR3: TGTGCCAGCAGCTCATCCGGGACACGCTCTACTGGGTATGGCTACACCTTC. It is translated as CASSSSGTRSTGYGYTF.